The 9 T cell receptor beta chains presented below share a single source sample, sequenced in a study of blood T cell repertoires in COVID-19. Assay used: immunoSEQ multiplex PCR; TCRdb lists only in-frame clones, some missing. This sample has over 450,000 clones; roughly nine tenths occur once, and the top ten carry around 0.95%. The sample consisted of peripheral blood. The receptors derive from a man younger than 35 with COVID-19, enrolled during active disease.

The V call is TRBV2, the J call TRBJ2-1, with D hard to call. The CDR3 is 14 amino acids. Germline assignment: CDR1 SNHLY and CDR2 FYNNEI. The V and J ends lost 6 bases and 6 bases respectively, with 15 bases between them. The CDR3 DNA sequence: TGTGCCAGCAGGGGTGACCTGAGGCGCAATGAGCAGTTCTTC. As protein: CASRGDLRRNEQFF.

The gene calls are TRBV6-5 and TRBJ2-1, with a weak D call TRBD1 (5 bases). The CDR3 has 12 amino acids. V was clipped by 10 bases and J by 4 bases, with 11 bases between them. In germline, CDR1 is MNHEY, CDR2 SVGAGI. This CDR3 reads CATQTEYNEQFF. Here the CDR3 DNA reads TGTGCCACCCAGACAGAGTACAATGAGCAGTTCTTC.

The chain combines TRBV3-1 (or the pseudogene TRBV3-2) with TRBJ2-2; TRBD1 matches 11 bases. The length of the CDR3 is 16 residues. Trimming took 4 bases from V and 7 from J; bases not matched to a gene: 8. CDR1 and CDR2 from the germline V gene are LGHDT and YNNKEL (reference sequence). The CDR3 loop is CASSRMDRGPVGELFF. In DNA, the CDR3 is TGTGCCAGCAGCCGCATGGACAGGGGGCCAGTCGGGGAGCTGTTTTTT.

CDR3 in amino acids: CASSQPRQGARNTEAFF. In DNA form, the CDR3 reads TGTGCCAGCAGCCAACCCAGACAGGGGGCGAGGAATACTGAAGCTTTCTTT. J is TRBJ1-1 and V is TRBV4-2; 10 bases fit TRBD1. Germline loops: CDR1 LGHNA, CDR2 YNFKEQ. With V trimmed by 2 bases and J by 5 bases, 11 bases remained unmatched. This CDR3 contains 17 residues.

The chain carries TRBV6-5 and TRBJ1-2, with 10 bases aligning to TRBD1. Germline V gives CDR1 MNHEY, CDR2 SVGAGI. This CDR3 comprises 15 residues. The trim removed 5 bases at V and 5 bases at J, leaving 8 bases unmatched. The DNA of the CDR3 is TGTGCCAGCAGTAACCGGGACAGGGGCGCGTATGGCTACACCTTC. It yields the protein CASSNRDRGAYGYTF.

The CDR3: CASTLREGRTEAFF. DNA for the CDR3: TGTGCCAGCACCCTTAGGGAGGGGAGAACTGAAGCTTTCTTT. This chain joins TRBV6-1 and TRBJ1-1; TRBD1 is a possible D gene (5 bases). Germline loops: CDR1 MNHNS, CDR2 SASEGT. This CDR3 spans 14 amino acids. V was trimmed by 7 bases and J by 5 bases, leaving 17 bases between them.

The chain links TRBV19 to TRBJ2-7; 7 bases match TRBD1. Germline loops: CDR1 LNHDA, CDR2 SQIVND (reference sequence). The CDR3 is 14 residues long. V lost 6 bases to trimming and J lost 0 bases; unmatched junction nucleotides: 5. CDR3 nucleotides: TGTGCCAGTAGGATGGGACAGAGCTCCTACGAGCAGTACTTC. It codes for CASRMGQSSYEQYF.

CDR3 amino acids: CASTERGYNEQFF. The CDR3 DNA follows: TGTGCCAGCACTGAGCGGGGCTACAATGAGCAGTTCTTC. V gene TRBV28 combines with J gene TRBJ2-1, with 7 bases identical to TRBD2. The CDR3 has 13 residues. The germline V gene encodes CDR1 MDHEN and CDR2 SYDVKM. V was pared by 7 bases and J by 3 bases, with 3 bases of the junction left unmatched.

This clone was detected ten times or more. The CDR3 region is CASSSRVLEDTEAFF. CDR3 bases: TGCGCCAGCAGCTCCAGGGTGTTGGAAGACACTGAAGCTTTCTTT. The gene calls are TRBV5-1 and TRBJ1-1; possibly TRBD1 for D (5 bases). The V end was cut by 3 bases, the J end by 3 bases, with 15 bases between. The CDR3 is 15 residues long. CDR1 SGHRS and CDR2 YFSETQ come from the germline V gene. The full variable domain, completed using reference TRBV5-1 and TRBJ1-1, is KAGVTQTPRYLIKTRGQQVTLSCSPISGHRSVSWYQQTPGQGLQFLFEYFSETQRNKGNFPGRFSGRQFSNSRSEMNVSTLELGDSALYLCASSSRVLEDTEAFFGQGTRLTVV.